This T cell receptor beta chain originates from a study of blood T cell repertoires in COVID-19. Using immunoSEQ multiplex PCR, the repertoire was profiled, and TCRdb retains in-frame clones only, with some absent. The data hold 150,000 to 180,000 clones, with approximately 83% observed a single time. The germline V gene encodes CDR1 PRHDT and CDR2 FYEKMQ (reference sequence). The CDR3 covers 16 residues. Trimming cost V 2 bases and J 4 bases, with 16 bases left between them. The specimen was peripheral blood. This TCR derives from a woman in her fifties or sixties with COVID-19, enrolled during active disease. The chain links TRBV13 to TRBJ2-3; a possible D gene is TRBD1 (5 bases). The CDR3: CASSLQVARGADTQYF. CDR3 coding DNA: TGTGCCAGCAGCTTACAGGTAGCTAGGGGCGCAGATACGCAGTATTTT.